This T cell receptor (beta chain) was sequenced for a study of blood T cell repertoires in COVID-19. Only in-frame clones appear in the TCRdb table, and some are missing; sequencing was by immunoSEQ multiplex PCR. The repertoire holds 130,000 to 150,000 clones, with 85% to 90% as singletons. The CDR3 totals 20 residues. The V gene's germline CDR1 is MNHEY and CDR2 SVGEGT. The V gene lost 2 bases and the J gene lost 0 bases, with 22 bases spanning the gap. This receptor was identified in a man in his fifties or sixties who had recovered from COVID-19. The chain has TRBV6-2 or TRBV6-3 and TRBJ2-2; the D gene is possibly TRBD2 (7 bases). The sequenced material came from peripheral blood. This chain's CDR3 is CASSYTPLWGGLTNTGELFF. The CDR3 region has the DNA TGTGCCAGCAGTTACACCCCCCTGTGGGGGGGCCTTACGAACACCGGGGAGCTGTTTTTT.